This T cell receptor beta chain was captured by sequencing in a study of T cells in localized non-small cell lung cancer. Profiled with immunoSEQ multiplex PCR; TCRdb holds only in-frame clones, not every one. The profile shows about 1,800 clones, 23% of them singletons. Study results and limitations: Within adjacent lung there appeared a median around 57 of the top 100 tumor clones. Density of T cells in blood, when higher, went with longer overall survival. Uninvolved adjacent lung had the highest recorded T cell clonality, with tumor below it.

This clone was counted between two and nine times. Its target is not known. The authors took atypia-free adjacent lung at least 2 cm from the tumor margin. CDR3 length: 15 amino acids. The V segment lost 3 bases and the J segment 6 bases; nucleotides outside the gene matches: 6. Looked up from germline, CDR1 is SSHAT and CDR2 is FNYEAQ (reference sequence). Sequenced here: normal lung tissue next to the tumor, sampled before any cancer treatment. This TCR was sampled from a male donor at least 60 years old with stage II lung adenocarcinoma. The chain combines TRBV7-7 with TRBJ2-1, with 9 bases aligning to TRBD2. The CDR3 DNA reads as TGTGCCAGCAGCTTGGTAGCGGGAGCAGCCAATGAGCAGTTCTTC. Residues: CASSLVAGAANEQFF.